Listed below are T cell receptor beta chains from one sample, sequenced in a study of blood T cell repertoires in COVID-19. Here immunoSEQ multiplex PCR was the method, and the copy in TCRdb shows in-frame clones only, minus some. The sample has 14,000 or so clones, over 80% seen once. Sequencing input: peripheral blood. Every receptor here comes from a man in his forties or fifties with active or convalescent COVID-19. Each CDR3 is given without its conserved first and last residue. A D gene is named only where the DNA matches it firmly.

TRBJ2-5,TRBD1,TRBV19,ASSPYRGLGETQY
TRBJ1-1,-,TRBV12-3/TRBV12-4,ATLAGERTEAF
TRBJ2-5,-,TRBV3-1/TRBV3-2,ASSRADQETQY
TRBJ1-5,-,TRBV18,ASSPQSDSNQPQH
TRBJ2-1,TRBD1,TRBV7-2,ASSPRQGRSYNEQF
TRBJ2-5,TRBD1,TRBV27,ASSQLGLGQGQQETQY
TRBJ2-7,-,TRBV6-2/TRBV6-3,ASSQGVLELYEQY
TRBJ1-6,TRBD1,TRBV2,ASKYGTGHNSPLH
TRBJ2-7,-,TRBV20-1,SGGAMYEQY
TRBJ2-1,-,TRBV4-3,ASSQALDLRRANEQF
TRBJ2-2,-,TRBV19,ASSTRTDNTGELF
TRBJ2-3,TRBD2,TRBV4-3,ASSQDLAGGPDTQY
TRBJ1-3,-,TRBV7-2,ASRGQNSGNTIY
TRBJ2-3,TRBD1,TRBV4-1,ASSQGYGQGTDTQY
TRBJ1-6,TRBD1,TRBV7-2,ASSLAGGGVSPLH
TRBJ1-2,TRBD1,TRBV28,ASTGQGRAYGYT
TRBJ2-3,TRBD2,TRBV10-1,ASSDPSGGATDTQY
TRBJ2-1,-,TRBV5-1,ASRLGGGNEQF
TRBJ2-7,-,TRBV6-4,ASSDSNRDDYEQY
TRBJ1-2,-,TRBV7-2,ASSPGYYGYT
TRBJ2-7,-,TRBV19,ASSISPGSEQY
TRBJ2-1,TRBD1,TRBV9,ASSGGTEYNEQF
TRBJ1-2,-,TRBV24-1,ATSEHTGTVGYT
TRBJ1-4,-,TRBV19,ASSATTRRNEKLF
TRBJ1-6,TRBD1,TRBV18,ASSLLTGLEAPLH
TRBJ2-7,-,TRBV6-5,ASSPDSPLSEQY
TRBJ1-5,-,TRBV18,ASSLQDQPQH
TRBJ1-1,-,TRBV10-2,ASRDRLYTEAF
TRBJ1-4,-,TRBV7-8,ASSWGATNEKLF
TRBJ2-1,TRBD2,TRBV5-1,ASSSGGPNNEQF
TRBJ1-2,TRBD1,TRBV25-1,ASSGTGDYGYT
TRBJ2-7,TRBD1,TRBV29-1,SAGGQGAYEQY
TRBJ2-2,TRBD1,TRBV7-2,ASSEDRGIITGELF
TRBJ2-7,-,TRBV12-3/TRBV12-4,ATSLAGEREQY
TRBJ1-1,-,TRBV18,ASSPTRTENTEAF
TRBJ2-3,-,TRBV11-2,ASSRSADTQY
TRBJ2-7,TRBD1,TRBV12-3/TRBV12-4,ASSLGQGYEQY
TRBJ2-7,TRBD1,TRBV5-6,ASSWGQEIYEQY
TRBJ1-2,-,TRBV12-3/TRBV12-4,ASSLLGSGYT
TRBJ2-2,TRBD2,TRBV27,ASSLSPWVAGGERGELF
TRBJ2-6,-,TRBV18,ASSREAVSSGANVLT
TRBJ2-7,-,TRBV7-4,ASSSGTKYEQY
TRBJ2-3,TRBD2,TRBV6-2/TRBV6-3,ASSPNVAGMTDTQY
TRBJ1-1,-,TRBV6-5,ASSRRGTEAF
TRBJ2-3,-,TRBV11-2,ASSPRPGLYGDTQY
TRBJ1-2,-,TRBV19,ASSNHNGYT
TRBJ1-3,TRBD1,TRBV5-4,ASSSSPGQSGNTIY
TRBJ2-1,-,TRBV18,ASSPRDSQRTINEQF
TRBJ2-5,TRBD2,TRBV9,ASSEYGTSGGGETQY
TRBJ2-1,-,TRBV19,ASSIAGAPYNEQF
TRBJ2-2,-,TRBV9,ASSLRDRTNTGELF
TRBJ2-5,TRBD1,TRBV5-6,ASSLEVTGEETQY
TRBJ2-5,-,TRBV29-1,SVEALGQGPDLVEY